This note documents a single T cell receptor beta chain sequence. Its antigen is undetermined. V was trimmed by 1 base and J by 1 base, leaving 5 bases between them. Germline-derived CDR1 and CDR2 are SGHAT and FQNNGV. The CDR3 spans 13 residues. The data were obtained in a study of OX40 agonist ivuxolimab in advanced cancers. Study as a whole: People who had prior anti-PD-1, anti-PD-L1 or anti-CTLA-4 therapy could take part, and about 40% had some.

Study-wide results and caveats: Compared with CD4+, CD8+ T cells on average had more expanded clones.

Sequencing was performed with immunoSEQ multiplex PCR; in TCRdb, only in-frame clones are kept and a portion is missing. Here the sample spans 100,000 or so clones, roughly 95% being singletons. The source is an adult with an advanced solid tumor such as melanoma, head and neck, liver or kidney cancer. This chain connects TRBV11-2 to TRBJ2-7; D gene uncertain. The sample here was CD4+ or CD8+ T cells sorted from blood, taken in a trial of the OX40 agonist ivuxolimab. The CDR3 sequence: CASSLGKSYEQYF. The CDR3 DNA sequence: TGTGCCAGCAGCTTAGGGAAATCCTACGAGCAGTACTTC. The full variable domain, rest sourced from reference TRBV11-2 and TRBJ2-7, is EAGVAQSPRYKIIEKRQSVAFWCNPISGHATLYWYQQILGQGPKLLIQFQNNGVVDDSQLPKDRFSAERLKGVDSTLKIQPAKLEDSAVYLCASSLGKSYEQYFGPGTRLTVT.